The 21 T cell receptor beta chains below come from one sample, sequenced in a study of shared clonotypes between healthy human individuals. Clones were read by immunoSEQ multiplex PCR, and TCRdb kept only the in-frame ones, dropping some. The data hold about 960,000 clones, with 76% observed a single time. The sample consisted of memory CD4+ T cells sorted from blood. Documented subset: CD45RA-negative fraction. Receptor source: a man in his late teens or twenties in good health.

This clone was detected a few times. V usage is TRBV2 and J usage is TRBJ2-2; perhaps TRBD1 as D (5 bases). CDR1 and CDR2 from the germline V gene are SNHLY and FYNNEI. With 2 bases removed from V and 5 bases from J, the gap between germline ends came to 12 bases. CDR3 length: 15 amino acids. The CDR3 loop is CASSENSGLTGELFF. CDR3 in DNA: TGTGCCAGCAGTGAAAATTCAGGGCTTACCGGGGAGCTGTTTTTT.

The chain employs TRBV7-2 and TRBJ2-3; no definite D call. Germline CDR1 SGHTA, CDR2 FQGNSA. V was trimmed by 1 base and J by 2 bases, leaving 10 bases between them. The CDR3 loop spans 15 amino acids. DNA for the CDR3: TGTGCCAGCAGCTTAGAGTCCCGTTCCACAGATACGCAGTATTTT. This gives the protein CASSLESRSTDTQYF.

This clone was counted between two and nine times. CDR3 sequence: CASSRNGQGGTDTQYF. Written as DNA, the CDR3 is TGTGCCAGTAGCCGCAACGGGCAGGGGGGAACAGATACGCAGTATTTT. This chain connects TRBV19 to TRBJ2-3; D possibly corresponds to TRBD1 (7 bases). Germline CDR1 and CDR2: LNHDA and SQIVND (reference sequence). CDR3 size: 16 residues. Trimming pared 6 bases from V and 3 bases from J, leaving 19 bases between.

The gene calls are TRBV9 and TRBJ1-1; D remains unclear. This CDR3 comprises 13 residues. The germline CDR1 and CDR2 sequences are SGDLS and YYNGEE. Trimming took off 1 base at V and 1 base at J, with 5 bases between the two ends. CDR3 in amino acids: CASSVSQNTEAFF. The CDR3 nucleotides are TGTGCCAGCAGCGTATCACAGAACACTGAAGCTTTCTTT.

The V gene is TRBV6-1, the J gene TRBJ1-5; 7 bases match TRBD1. V lost 5 bases and J lost 6; bases outside the gene matches: 10. Germline values: CDR1 MNHNS, CDR2 SASEGT. The CDR3 runs 15 residues. CDR3 loop: CASSFEGAGSQPQHF. Written as DNA, the CDR3 is TGTGCCAGCAGTTTCGAGGGGGCTGGGAGTCAGCCCCAGCATTTT.

The chain couples TRBV28 to TRBJ2-3, with no clear D. The germline V gene has CDR1 MDHEN and CDR2 SYDVKM. The length of the CDR3 is 13 residues. V lost 3 bases to trimming and J lost 0 bases, with 4 bases between them. Here the CDR3 reads CASSLVSTDTQYF. Written as DNA, the CDR3 is TGTGCCAGCAGTTTGGTCAGCACAGATACGCAGTATTTT.

In regard to this clone: At one end the junction does not follow the germline gene, possibly because of a read error. V usage is TRBV27 and J usage is TRBJ2-3, with 10 bases matching TRBD2. CDR1 and CDR2 from the germline V gene are MNHEY and SMNVEV (reference sequence). The CDR3 extends over 16 amino acids. Here the CDR3 reads CASSRLAGFSTDTQYF. The CDR3 coding sequence is TGCGCCAGCAGTAGACTAGCGGGTTTTAGCACAGATACGCAGTATTTT.

This chain links TRBV6-6 with TRBJ2-7; 7 bases line up with TRBD1. The CDR3 length is 15 residues. The ends lost 2 bases at V and 5 bases at J; junction bases unmatched: 9. Germline loops: CDR1 MNHNY, CDR2 SVGAGI (reference sequence). In DNA form, the CDR3 reads TGTGCCAGCAGTTACCCTTCGACAGGGAACAACGAGCAGTACTTC. Translation gives CASSYPSTGNNEQYF.

This chain joins TRBV30 and TRBJ1-4; 10 nucleotides line up with TRBD1. Germline V CDR1 and CDR2: GTSNPN, SVGIG (reference sequence). This CDR3 spans 14 amino acids. V lost 3 bases and J lost 8; bases outside the gene matches: 6. The CDR3 loop reads CAWRDRDRGEKLFF. In DNA form, the CDR3 reads TGTGCCTGGAGGGACCGGGACAGGGGCGAAAAACTGTTTTTT.

In regard to this clone: Different DNA sequences within this sample yield the same CDR3. The chain carries TRBV7-2 and TRBJ2-7; the match to TRBD2 covers 7 bases. V was pared by 1 base and J by 4 bases, with 1 base of the junction left unmatched. The CDR3 totals 13 residues. The V gene's germline CDR1 is SGHTA and CDR2 FQGNSA. CDR3 DNA: TGTGCCAGCAGCTTAGAAGCGGGGTACGAGCAGTACTTC. Translating gives CASSLEAGYEQYF.

The chain couples TRBV5-6 to TRBJ2-7, with TRBD2 as a possible D gene (6 bases). The CDR3 totals 14 residues. V was trimmed by 2 bases and J by 6 bases, leaving 15 bases between them. Germline CDR1 and CDR2: SGHDT and YYEEEE. This CDR3 is CASSLGTPGLEQYF. The CDR3 region has the DNA TGTGCCAGCAGCTTAGGGACTCCGGGCCTCGAGCAGTACTTC.

The V call is TRBV6-6, the J call TRBJ1-1, with D unclear. The CDR3 is made up of 15 amino acids. The germline gives CDR1 MNHNY, CDR2 SVGAGI (reference sequence). V dropped 4 bases and J dropped 0 bases, with 12 bases sitting between them. The CDR3 DNA reads as TGTGCCAGCAGTTGGCTACAGACCTTGAACACTGAAGCTTTCTTT. It yields the protein CASSWLQTLNTEAFF.

This clone showed up just once. The chain recombines TRBV20-1 with TRBJ2-3; D gene unclear. The CDR3 is 10 amino acids. Germline V gene data show CDR1 as DFQATT and CDR2 as SNEGSKA (reference sequence). V lost 5 bases, J lost 7 bases, and 7 bases lay in between. DNA for the CDR3: TGCAGTGCTTCGGAGCATACGCAGTATTTT. Residues: CSASEHTQYF.

The chain uses TRBV10-2 and TRBJ2-5, with 8 bases matching TRBD1. Germline V lookup: CDR1 WSHSY, CDR2 SAAADI. V lost 2 bases, J lost 5 bases, and 1 base stayed unmatched. The CDR3 runs 13 residues. The CDR3 region is CASSEQGAETQYF. The CDR3 bases are TGCGCCAGCAGTGAGCAGGGGGCCGAGACCCAGTACTTC.

The chain combines TRBV11-3 with TRBJ2-3; D not resolved. CDR1 and CDR2 (germline): SGHNT, YENEEA. CDR3 length: 14 residues. The V end was cut by 5 bases, the J end by 4 bases, with 13 bases between. The CDR3 region is CASSHIDTPDTQYF. The CDR3 nucleotides are TGTGCCAGCAGCCACATCGATACCCCAGATACGCAGTATTTT.

The genes are TRBV28 and TRBJ1-4; D possibly corresponds to TRBD1 (5 bases). V dropped 6 bases and J dropped 5 bases, with 13 bases sitting between them. The CDR3 runs 14 residues. Germline CDR1 is MDHEN and CDR2 is SYDVKM. CDR3 nucleotide sequence: TGTGCCAGCAGCCGACCGGGGGGAAATGAAAAACTGTTTTTT. Residues: CASSRPGGNEKLFF. The variable domain in full, completed from reference TRBV28 and TRBJ1-4, reads DVKVTQSSRYLVKRTGEKVFLECVQDMDHENMFWYRQDPGLGLRLIYFSYDVKMKEKGDIPEGYSVSREKKERFSLILESASTNQTSMYLCASSRPGGNEKLFFGSGTQLSVL.

This clone was counted only a few times. In DNA, the CDR3 is TGTGCCATCAGTGGGGCAGCGGTCCAAGAGACCCAGTACTTC. It yields the protein CAISGAAVQETQYF. The gene calls are TRBV10-3 and TRBJ2-5; D is perhaps TRBD2 (5 bases). CDR3 length: 14 amino acids. The V and J ends lost 4 bases and 1 base respectively, with 10 bases between them. The germline V gene encodes CDR1 ENHRY and CDR2 SYGVKD.

CDR3 protein: CASSLWSMTGAQGYTF. The CDR3 bases are TGTGCCAGCAGTTTATGGAGTATGACAGGGGCCCAGGGCTACACCTTC. J is TRBJ1-2 and V is TRBV28; 8 bases align to TRBD1. The CDR3 contains 16 residues. Germline assignment: CDR1 MDHEN and CDR2 SYDVKM. V lost 0 bases, J lost 8 bases, and 11 bases stayed unmatched.

This chain uses TRBV27 with TRBJ1-2; 9 nucleotides match TRBD1. V shed 10 bases, J shed 4 bases, and the junction held 7 bases outside the gene matches. CDR1 MNHEY and CDR2 SMNVEV come from the germline V gene (reference sequence). The CDR3 contains 13 residues. The CDR3 coding sequence is TGTGCCACTGGGACAGGGTTGGGCTATGGCTACACCTTC. It codes for CATGTGLGYGYTF.

The V gene is TRBV2, the J gene TRBJ2-7; D ambiguous. Germline V gives CDR1 SNHLY, CDR2 FYNNEI. With 8 bases removed from V and 1 base from J, the gap between germline ends came to 12 bases. The CDR3 consists of 13 residues. The CDR3 DNA reads as TGTGCCAGCGGTATACTACCTTCCTACGAGCAGTACTTC. Amino acid sequence: CASGILPSYEQYF.

This clone showed up just a few times. V is TRBV28 and J is TRBJ1-6; no firm D call. CDR3 length: 13 amino acids. Germline CDR1 reads MDHEN; CDR2 reads SYDVKM. The V and J ends lost 6 bases and 8 bases respectively, with 11 bases between them. CDR3 nucleotides: TGTGCCAGCAGGACTAATATAGATTCACCCCTCCACTTT. This sequence encodes CASRTNIDSPLHF. Filled out from reference TRBV28 and TRBJ1-6, the complete variable domain reads DVKVTQSSRYLVKRTGEKVFLECVQDMDHENMFWYRQDPGLGLRLIYFSYDVKMKEKGDIPEGYSVSREKKERFSLILESASTNQTSMYLCASRTNIDSPLHFGNGTRLTVT.